This T cell receptor beta chain originates from a study of shared clonotypes between healthy human individuals. CDR1 SGHNT and CDR2 YENEEA come from the germline V gene. There are 15 residues in the CDR3. Deletions cut 4 bases from V and 2 bases from J, with 11 bases between. Generated by immunoSEQ multiplex PCR, the TCRdb table keeps only in-frame clones and is missing some. This sample has more than 2,000,000 clones, with roughly nine tenths found just once. Sequencing input: naive CD4+ T cells sorted from blood. Subset described: CD45RA+ positively selected. The J gene is TRBJ2-2, the V gene TRBV11-3; D not certain. This receptor was identified in a man between 18 and 29 years old in good health. The CDR3 region is CASSSATRNTGELFF. The DNA of the CDR3 is TGTGCCAGCAGCTCAGCGACCCGTAACACCGGGGAGCTGTTTTTT.